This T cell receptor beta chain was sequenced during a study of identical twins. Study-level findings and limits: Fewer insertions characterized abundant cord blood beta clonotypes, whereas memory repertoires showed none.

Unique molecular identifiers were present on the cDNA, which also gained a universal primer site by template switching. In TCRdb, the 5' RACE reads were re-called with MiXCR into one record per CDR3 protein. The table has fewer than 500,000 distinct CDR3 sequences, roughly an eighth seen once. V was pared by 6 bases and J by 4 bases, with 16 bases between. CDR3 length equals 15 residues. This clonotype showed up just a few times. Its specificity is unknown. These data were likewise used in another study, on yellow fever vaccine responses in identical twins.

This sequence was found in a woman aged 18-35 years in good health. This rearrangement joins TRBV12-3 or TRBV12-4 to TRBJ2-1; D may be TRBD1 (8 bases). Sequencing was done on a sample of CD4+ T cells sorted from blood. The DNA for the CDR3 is TGTGCCAGCAGCCGTACAGGGGGGGAATACAATGAGCAGTTCTTC. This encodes CASSRTGGEYNEQFF.